Listed below are T cell receptor beta chains from one sample, sequenced in a study of cytomegalovirus exposure and HLA in healthy donors. Sequencing was performed with immunoSEQ multiplex PCR; in TCRdb, only in-frame clones are kept and a portion is missing. Of about 360,000 clones in the sample, more than 80% were seen once. Material: PBMCs. The receptors here all came from a woman aged 18-29 years in good health and CMV-seronegative. Both conserved end residues are part of each CDR3.

v_call	j_call	cdr3_aa
TRBV4-2	TRBJ1-2	CASSQGTGGAGYTF
TRBV5-4	TRBJ2-1	CASSSQTSGEYNEQFF
TRBV28	TRBJ2-7	CASSLPLAGREQYF
TRBV15	TRBJ2-7	CATRNEGSYEQYF
TRBV6-5	TRBJ2-1	CASSYLPGTPNEQFF
TRBV11-2	TRBJ2-7	CASSAAGQGRYEQYF
TRBV7-9	TRBJ2-1	CASRGGQMKNEQFF
TRBV27	TRBJ1-5	CASAGQGSNQPQHF
TRBV9	TRBJ1-1	CASSEGTGDNTEAFF
TRBV27	TRBJ2-2	CASSLNRGTGELFF
TRBV19	TRBJ1-2	CASRFFGRDYGYTF
TRBV5-4	TRBJ2-7	CASSETGTTYEQYF
TRBV5-6	TRBJ1-1	CASSRGQGNTEAFF
TRBV27	TRBJ2-5	CASRITGGQYQETQYF
TRBV4-1	TRBJ2-4	CASSQDVIGGKNIQYF
TRBV6-4	TRBJ2-3	CASSATTTTDTQYF
TRBV7-9	TRBJ2-7	CASSSPGQGGGEQYF
TRBV5-1	TRBJ1-1	CASSPLSDTEAFF
TRBV30	TRBJ2-3	CAWSRDRAFTNTQYF
TRBV13	TRBJ1-1	CASSFGGLNTEAFF
TRBV2	TRBJ1-3	CASSEPGGYGNTIYF
TRBV5-6	TRBJ2-1	CASSWGTSTYNEQFF
TRBV9	TRBJ2-1	CASSVGGQGIYNEQFF
TRBV10-3	TRBJ2-7	CAISADRGREEQYF
TRBV5-1	TRBJ1-1	CASSLDTSRLNTEAFF
TRBV7-7	TRBJ1-5	CASSSPRDRGYSNQPQHF
TRBV5-1	TRBJ2-2	CASSLRGDTGELFF
TRBV5-4	TRBJ2-5	CASRRWTSGKETQYF
TRBV30	TRBJ1-1	CAWSAGGSTEAFF
TRBV7-9	TRBJ2-1	CASSRAGTSPFF
TRBV7-9	TRBJ2-7	CASSSGLADYEQYF
TRBV7-2	TRBJ1-1	CASSRYRSEAFF
TRBV10-2	TRBJ1-2	CASRSPGQGVRGYTF
TRBV6-5	TRBJ1-5	CASSYRGSNQPQHF
TRBV28	TRBJ2-3	CASSEPQGSSTDTQYF
TRBV5-6	TRBJ1-1	CASSLGPQGGTEAFF
TRBV11-3	TRBJ2-1	CASSLGAIPSNEQFF
TRBV28	TRBJ2-7	CASSERSVFGSYEQYF
TRBV4-1	TRBJ1-1	CASSPLYRTGGTEAFF
TRBV4-1	TRBJ1-5	CASSHPYEETGGNQPQHF
TRBV15	TRBJ1-1	CATSRDRGYTEAFF
TRBV5-1	TRBJ1-2	CASSLPVTRTEGTAGGYTF